This TCR beta chain was recorded in a study of shared clonotypes between healthy human individuals. CDR3 length: 15 residues. The V end was cut by 6 bases, the J end by 4 bases, with 17 bases between. Germline V CDR1 and CDR2: SGHAT, FQNNGV. This clone has just one count. TCRdb keeps only in-frame clones here, not all; method: immunoSEQ multiplex PCR. The profile shows millions of clones, approximately 90% of them singletons. This receptor was taken from a man between 18 and 29 years old in good health. Sequencing was done on a sample of naive CD4+ T cells sorted from blood. This sample's subset: CD45RA+ positively selected. This chain links TRBV11-2 with TRBJ2-3, with D possibly matching TRBD1 (6 bases). The DNA for the CDR3 is TGTGCCAGCAGATCCGGACAGCTCCTATCAGATACGCAGTATTTT. It yields the protein CASRSGQLLSDTQYF.